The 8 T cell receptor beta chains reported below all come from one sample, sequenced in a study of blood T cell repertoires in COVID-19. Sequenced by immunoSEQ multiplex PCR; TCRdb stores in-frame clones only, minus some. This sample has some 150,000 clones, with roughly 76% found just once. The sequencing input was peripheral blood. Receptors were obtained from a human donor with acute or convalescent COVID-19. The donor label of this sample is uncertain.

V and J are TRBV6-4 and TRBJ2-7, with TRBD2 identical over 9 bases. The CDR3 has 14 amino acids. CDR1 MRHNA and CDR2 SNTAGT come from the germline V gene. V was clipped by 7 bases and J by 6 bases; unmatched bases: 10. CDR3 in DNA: TGTGCCAGCACGTCGAGCCGGACTAGCGCCGAGCAGTACGTC. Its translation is CASTSSRTSAEQYV.

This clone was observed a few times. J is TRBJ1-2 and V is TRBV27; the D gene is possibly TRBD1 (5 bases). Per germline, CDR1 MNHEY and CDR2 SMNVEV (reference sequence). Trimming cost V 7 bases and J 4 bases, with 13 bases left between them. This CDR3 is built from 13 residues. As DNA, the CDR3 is TGTGCCAGCACCTCCAGCGGGGGCTATGGCTACACCTTC. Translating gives CASTSSGGYGYTF.

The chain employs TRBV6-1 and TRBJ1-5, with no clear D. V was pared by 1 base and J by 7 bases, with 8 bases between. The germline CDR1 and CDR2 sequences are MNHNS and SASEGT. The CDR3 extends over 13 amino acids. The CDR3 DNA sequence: TGTGCCAGCAGTGAAGACCGGGGACAGCCCCAGCATTTT. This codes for CASSEDRGQPQHF.

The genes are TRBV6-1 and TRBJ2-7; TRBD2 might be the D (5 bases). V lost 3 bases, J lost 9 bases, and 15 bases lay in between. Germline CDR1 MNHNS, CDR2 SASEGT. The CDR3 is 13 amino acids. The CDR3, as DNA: TGTGCCAGCAGTGAGGAAGCGGTTCGCGGGCAGTACGTC. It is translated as CASSEEAVRGQYV.

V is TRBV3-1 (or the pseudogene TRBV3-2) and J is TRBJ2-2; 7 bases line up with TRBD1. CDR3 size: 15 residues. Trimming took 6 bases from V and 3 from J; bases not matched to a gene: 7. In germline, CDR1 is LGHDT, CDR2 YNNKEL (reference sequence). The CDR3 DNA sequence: TGTGCCAGCAGGACAAGACAGGGAGACACCGGGGAGCTGTTTTTT. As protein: CASRTRQGDTGELFF.

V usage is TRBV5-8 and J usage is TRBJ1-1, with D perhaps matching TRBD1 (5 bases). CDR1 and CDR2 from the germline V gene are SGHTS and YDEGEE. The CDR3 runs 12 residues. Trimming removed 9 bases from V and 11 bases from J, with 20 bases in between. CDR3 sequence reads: CANLPTVRRAFF. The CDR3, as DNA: TGTGCCAACCTACCGACAGTGCGTCGGGCTTTCTTT.

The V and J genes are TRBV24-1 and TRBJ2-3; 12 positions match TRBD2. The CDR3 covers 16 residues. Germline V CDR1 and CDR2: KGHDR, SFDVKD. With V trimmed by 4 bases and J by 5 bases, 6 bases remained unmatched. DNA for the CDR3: TGTGCCACCAGTGACGGACTAGCGGGGTATCTAGATACGCAGTATTTT. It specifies CATSDGLAGYLDTQYF.

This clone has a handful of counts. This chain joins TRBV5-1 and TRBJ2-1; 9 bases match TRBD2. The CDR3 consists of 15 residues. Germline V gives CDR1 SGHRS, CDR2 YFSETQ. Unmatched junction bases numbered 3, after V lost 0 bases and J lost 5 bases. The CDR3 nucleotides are TGCGCCAGCAGCTTGGTATCTAGCGGGAACAATGAGCAGTTCTTC. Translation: CASSLVSSGNNEQFF.